The clone carrying this T cell receptor beta chain was observed at least ten times. The source of the sample is a study of HIV-infected children after antiretroviral therapy interruption. Trimming cost V 4 bases and J 5 bases, with 12 bases left between them. The germline gives CDR1 PRHDT, CDR2 FYEKMQ (reference sequence). This CDR3 region has 15 residues. The TCR library was built from RNA with a 3' RACE protocol and unique molecular identifiers. TCRdb analysed the 3' RACE reads with MiXCR anew, one entry per CDR3 protein. The top ten hold about 5% of the sample, which has roughly 15,000 distinct CDR3 sequences, roughly 3.4% seen once. Treatment noted: PENTA 11 planned treatment interruption arm or continuous ART arm.

The starting material was CD45RA+ CD4+ T cells from PBMCs, obtained from a donor given antiretroviral therapy, either interrupted or continuous. Regarding subset: naive CD4+ CD45RA+ CD45RO- T cells. The TCR originated in a child aged 2 to 17 with HIV. This sequence joins TRBV13 and TRBJ1-6, with D perhaps TRBD1 (6 bases). CDR3 sequence (DNA): TGTGCCAGCAGCTCTAGGACAGCCAATAATTCACCCCTCCACTTT. Residues: CASSSRTANNSPLHF.